The T cell receptor (beta chain) described here comes from a study of T cells in Graves' hyperthyroidism and ophthalmopathy. Study summary: Initial diagnosis, before any treatment, was when peripheral blood was collected.

TCR beta CDR3 regions were amplified from RNA transcripts. The primer set for the first-round RT-PCR of the TCR CDR3 was HTBI. TCRdb re-called the multiplex PCR reads through MiXCR, storing one row per CDR3 protein. The data show roughly 800,000 distinct CDR3 sequences, about two fifths seen once. The V gene end was trimmed by 5 bases and the J gene end by 1 base; junction bases not matched to a gene: 6. Germline V gives CDR1 SGDLS, CDR2 YYNGEE. This CDR3 spans 15 amino acids. Concerning this clonotype itself: Its target is unknown.

Study results and limitations: The blood repertoire included most of the expanded thyroid clonotypes above 0.001. Separation of ophthalmopathy from stable hyperthyroidism was achieved by a 13 V-J model.

Exclusion of patients followed from uncontrolled infection, other autoimmune disease, pregnancy or lactation. The chain joins TRBV9 to TRBJ1-3; TRBD1 matches 7 bases. The sequenced sample consisted of blood. The clonotype originates from a man aged 18-30 years with Graves' hyperthyroidism. The CDR3 spells CASSRQGQSGNTIYF. The CDR3 DNA sequence: TGTGCCAGCAGTCGACAGGGACAATCTGGAAACACCATATATTTT. Filled out from reference TRBV9 and TRBJ1-3, the complete variable domain reads DSGVTQTPKHLITATGQRVTLRCSPRSGDLSVYWYQQSLDQGLQFLIQYYNGEERAKGNILERFSAQQFPDLHSELNLSSLELGDSALYFCASSRQGQSGNTIYFGEGSWLTVV.